A single sample is the source of the 18 T cell receptor beta chains below, sequenced in a study of T cell clusters in autoimmune cytopenias. TRB amplification used 250 ng of peripheral blood genomic DNA. TRB was amplified by touch-down multiplex PCR, primer pools A and B combined. Each CDR3 protein gets one entry in TCRdb, which reprocessed the multiplex PCR reads and gives no DNA. The sample's table shows roughly 2,700 distinct CDR3 sequences. The sequencing input was peripheral blood. These receptors originate from a human donor with an autoimmune cytopenia or autoimmune hepatitis (not recorded which).

The J gene is TRBJ2-7, the V gene TRBV20-1; the D call from TCRdb, TRBD2, cannot be confirmed without DNA. This CDR3 is built from 14 residues. Germline CDR1 and CDR2: DFQATT and SNEGSKA (reference sequence). The CDR3 here is CSALKREGRYEQYF.

This clonotype is labeled medium-sized based on frequency. The chain recombines TRBV6-2 or TRBV6-3 with TRBJ1-1; TCRdb reports TRBD1, a call that lacks DNA to check it against. CDR3 length: 14 residues. CDR1 MNHEY and CDR2 SVGEGT come from the germline V gene. The chain's CDR3 is CASSLTQGVTEAFF.

The J gene is TRBJ1-1, the V gene TRBV7-9; as DNA is missing, the TRBD1 call by TCRdb cannot be tested. The CDR3 runs 14 residues. Germline values: CDR1 SEHNR, CDR2 FQNEAQ (reference sequence). This chain's CDR3 is CASRSTGLVTEAFF.

Judged by frequency, this clonotype is medium-sized. The chain employs TRBV5-5 and TRBJ1-1. The CDR3 extends over 16 amino acids. In germline, CDR1 is SGHKS, CDR2 YYEKEE (reference sequence). The CDR3 reads CASSLAPQGSLPEAFF.

This clonotype shows up as medium-sized by frequency. The chain is built from TRBV24-1 and TRBJ1-2. The germline gives CDR1 KGHDR, CDR2 SFDVKD. The CDR3 loop spans 13 amino acids. The chain's CDR3 is CATSDPANYGYTF.

This chain links TRBV24-1 with TRBJ2-2. This CDR3 contains 13 residues. Germline V CDR1 and CDR2: KGHDR, SFDVKD. The CDR3 loop reads CAIHHANTGELFF.

This clonotype is deemed medium-sized (0.01 to 0.1%) by its frequency. This rearrangement joins TRBV30 to TRBJ1-3. The CDR3 is 13 residues long. CDR1 is GTSNPN, CDR2 SVGIG, per germline (reference sequence). The CDR3 sequence is CAWSVGIRNTIYF.

This clonotype is classed as medium-sized by frequency. The rearrangement joins TRBV4-3 to TRBJ2-7; checking the TCRdb D call of TRBD1 is not possible without DNA. Germline CDR1 is LGHNA and CDR2 is YSLEER. The CDR3 spans 18 residues. The CDR3 sequence: CASSHAGPNRGGIYEQYF.

This clonotype shows up as medium-sized (0.01 to 0.1%) by frequency. V gene TRBV11-2 combines with J gene TRBJ1-4; the D call of TRBD1 rests on TCRdb alone, since no DNA is present to check it. This CDR3 region has 15 residues. CDR1 SGHAT and CDR2 FQNNGV come from the germline V gene. The CDR3: CASSLGGRGSEKLFF.

By frequency, this clonotype registers medium-sized. The chain employs TRBV30 and TRBJ2-3; the TCRdb call, TRBD1, lacks DNA for checking. From germline, CDR1 is GTSNPN and CDR2 SVGIG (reference sequence). The CDR3 has 13 amino acids. This CDR3 is CAWTQGFTDTQYF.

The V gene is TRBV20-1, the J gene TRBJ2-5; TCRdb lists TRBD2, though no DNA is available to test this call. Germline values: CDR1 DFQATT, CDR2 SNEGSKA (reference sequence). The CDR3 has 15 amino acids. CDR3 sequence: CSAGSVGGSSETQYF.

By frequency, this clonotype is medium-sized. The J gene is TRBJ1-1, the V gene TRBV19; there is no DNA to check the TCRdb D call of TRBD1. The CDR3 runs to 13 residues. The germline V gene encodes CDR1 LNHDA and CDR2 SQIVND (reference sequence). CDR3 loop: CATSDRLNTEAFF.

Considering frequency, this clonotype is medium-sized. The chain employs TRBV6-5 and TRBJ2-7; absent DNA, TCRdb's TRBD1 call cannot be checked. This CDR3 region has 15 residues. Per the germline V gene, CDR1 is MNHEY and CDR2 is SVGAGI. CDR3 sequence: CASSRGTSGTYEQYF.

This clonotype is medium-sized by frequency. The V and J genes are TRBV5-4 and TRBJ1-2; no DNA is available, so the TRBD1 call from TCRdb remains unchecked. The CDR3 has 12 residues. The V gene's germline CDR1 is SGHNT and CDR2 YYREEE (reference sequence). This CDR3 reads CASSLSRGGYTF.

The chain uses TRBV7-9 and TRBJ2-7; absent DNA, TCRdb's TRBD2 call cannot be checked. CDR1 is SEHNR, CDR2 FQNEAQ, per germline (reference sequence). CDR3 size: 18 residues. CDR3 protein: CASSYGIAGGHSVNEQYF. The whole variable domain, filled in from reference TRBV7-9 and TRBJ2-7, reads DTGVSQNPRHKITKRGQNVTFRCDPISEHNRLYWYRQTLGQGPEFLTYFQNEAQLEKSRLLSDRFSAERPKGSFSTLEIQRTEQGDSAMYLCASSYGIAGGHSVNEQYFGPGTRLTVT.

This clonotype is medium-sized (0.01 to 0.1%) by frequency. The rearrangement uses TRBV10-3 and TRBJ2-3; TCRdb picks TRBD2, but there is no DNA to check that call. Germline V CDR1 and CDR2: ENHRY, SYGVKD. CDR3 size: 14 residues. CDR3 protein: CAINKRESGDTQYF.

By frequency, this clonotype is medium-sized. The rearrangement uses TRBV6-2 or TRBV6-3 and TRBJ2-7; TCRdb's D call of TRBD1 is untestable without DNA. CDR1 and CDR2 from the germline V gene are MNHEY and SVGEGT. The CDR3 contains 15 residues. CDR3 protein: CASNAGWGPSYEQYF.

The chain is built from TRBV4-1 and TRBJ1-5. CDR3 length equals 15 residues. Germline lookup yields CDR1 MGHRA and CDR2 YSYEKL. The CDR3 is CASSQVTGTYQPQHF.